These 4 T cell receptor beta chains originate from one sample sequenced in a study of early T cells in non-severe SARS-CoV-2 infection (dated by TCRdb to the early 2020s). The library was built by means of 5' RACE. The data were produced on a NextSeq 500. TCRdb reran the public reads through fastp at Q25 and MiXCR, keeping productive beta chains. All rows with the same CDR3 protein become a single entry with the most common DNA and genes. The sample table records 50,000 to 75,000 distinct CDR3 sequences; 8% to 9% of these occur just once. The ten largest make up 13% of the sample. Here the sequenced sample was whole blood, taken at baseline. The receptor source for this set is an adult who was a healthcare worker with PCR-confirmed SARS-CoV-2 infection or an uninfected control (not recorded which).

The chain joins TRBV7-2 to TRBJ1-2; D may be TRBD1 (5 bases). Germline assignment: CDR1 SGHTA and CDR2 FQGNSA. V gave up 0 bases and J gave up 7 bases, with 6 bases separating them. The CDR3 is made up of 12 amino acids. CDR3 loop: CASSLAQGGYTF. CDR3 nucleotide sequence: TGTGCCAGCAGCTTAGCGCAGGGTGGCTACACCTTC.

Notes on this clonotype: A much larger clone sits a single nucleotide away, making a read error possible. The genes are TRBV29-1 and TRBJ2-7, with 11 bases matching TRBD1. The CDR3 consists of 13 residues. Germline CDR1 and CDR2: SQVTM and ANQGSEA. With V trimmed by 4 bases and J by 3 bases, 2 bases remained unmatched. CDR3 bases: TGCAGCGTTGCCGGGACAGGGGGCTACGAGCAGTACTTC. Amino acid sequence: CSVAGTGGYEQYF.

This sequence joins TRBV6-2 or TRBV6-3 and TRBJ2-7; no definite D call. The CDR3 runs to 12 residues. Germline CDR1 reads MNHEY; CDR2 reads SVGEGT. The V and J ends lost 4 bases and 1 base respectively, with 5 bases between them. CDR3 nucleotides: TGTGCCAGCAGTTTTTTGTCCTACGAGCAGTACTTC. Translated, it gives CASSFLSYEQYF.

The table lists this clonotype with a few counts. This chain connects TRBV6-5 to TRBJ1-2; the match to TRBD1 covers 9 bases. Germline V gene lookup returns CDR1 MNHEY and CDR2 SVGAGI. The trim removed 6 bases at V and 8 bases at J, leaving 7 bases unmatched. This CDR3 comprises 13 residues. The CDR3 region is CASSRTGVGGYTF. The DNA for the CDR3 is TGTGCCAGCAGCAGGACAGGGGTCGGAGGCTACACCTTC.